The rows below give T cell receptor beta chains drawn from one sample of a study of blood T cell repertoires in COVID-19. Profiled with immunoSEQ multiplex PCR; TCRdb holds only in-frame clones, not every one. The sample has 190,000 or so clones, 86% seen once. The source material was PBMCs or T cells enriched from blood (not recorded which). Receptor source: a woman aged 30 to 39 who had been exposed to COVID-19. CDR3s include the opening cysteine and the closing phenylalanine or tryptophan. The order of the fields is J gene, clone size, V gene, D gene, CDR3 protein, CDR3 DNA. A D gene is named only where the DNA matches it firmly. Size is omitted from some rows. Given values are once, few, many or a class for expanded clones.

>TRBJ1-1|.|TRBV12-3/TRBV12-4|TRBD1
CASRGTGVTEAFF
TGTGCCAGCAGAGGGACAGGGGTAACTGAAGCTTTCTTT
>TRBJ1-1|.|TRBV5-8|.
CASSLVRRGRGFF
TGTGCCAGCAGCTTGGTGCGGCGGGGGCGAGGTTTCTTT
>TRBJ2-5|.|TRBV15|TRBD2
CATSPSMTSRGETQYF
TGTGCCACCAGCCCCTCGATGACTAGCCGGGGAGAGACCCAGTACTTC
>TRBJ2-3|.|TRBV7-3|.
CASSNRVKDTQYF
TGTGCCAGCAGCAACAGGGTCAAAGATACGCAGTATTTT
>TRBJ2-3|.|TRBV9|TRBD2
CASSVDQVGGGASDTQYF
TGTGCCAGCAGCGTAGATCAAGTAGGCGGGGGGGCCTCAGATACGCAGTATTTT
>TRBJ2-1|.|TRBV11-3|.
CASSLLGSEQFF
TGTGCCAGCAGCTTACTAGGGAGTGAGCAGTTCTTC
>TRBJ2-3|.|TRBV6-2/TRBV6-3|.
CASSSLKPSHVAESTDTQYF
TGTGCCAGCAGTTCCCTGAAACCTTCCCACGTAGCGGAAAGCACAGATACGCAGTATTTT
>TRBJ1-5|few|TRBV10-2|.
CASSPQGYNQPQHF
TGCGCCAGCAGTCCCCAGGGATACAATCAGCCCCAGCATTTT
>TRBJ1-1|.|TRBV19|.
CASSMAGTMNTEAFF
TGTGCCAGTAGTATGGCCGGGACAATGAACACTGAAGCTTTCTTT
>TRBJ1-1|.|TRBV29-1|.
CSVEPRNTEAFF
TGCAGCGTTGAACCCAGGAACACTGAAGCTTTCTTT
>TRBJ2-7|.|TRBV3-1/TRBV3-2|TRBD1
CASSQGPGQGAYEQYF
TGTGCCAGCAGCCAAGGACCGGGACAGGGAGCCTACGAGCAGTACTTC
>TRBJ1-1|.|TRBV9|TRBD1
CASSVVKGANWYTEAFF
TGTGCCAGCAGCGTAGTAAAGGGGGCGAATTGGTACACTGAAGCTTTCTTT
>TRBJ1-3|.|TRBV28|TRBD1
CASSTGTGQRGNTIYF
TGTGCCAGCAGTACAGGGACGGGACAGAGAGGAAACACCATATATTTT
>TRBJ2-7|.|TRBV6-1|TRBD1
CASSDHRGREAEQYF
TGTGCCAGCAGTGATCATAGGGGGCGCGAAGCCGAGCAGTACTTC
>TRBJ1-4|.|TRBV6-1|.
CASSEAGRSREKLFF
TGTGCCAGCAGTGAAGCGGGCCGGTCCCGGGAAAAACTGTTTTTT
>TRBJ2-5|.|TRBV5-4|TRBD1
CASSPQQGATETQYF
TGTGCCAGCAGCCCACAACAGGGGGCCACAGAGACCCAGTACTTC
>TRBJ1-2|.|TRBV29-1|TRBD1
CSVEMGQRIGYTF
TGCAGCGTTGAAATGGGACAGCGTATTGGCTACACCTTC